Listed below are T cell receptor beta chains from one sample, sequenced in a study of T-cell reconstitution after alpha-beta-depleted transplantation in children. MiXCR, applied by TCRdb to the PCR reads, yields one record per CDR3 protein. The table shows around 380,000 distinct CDR3 sequences, with roughly a tenth occurring only once. The specimen was PBMCs from the stem cell graft donor, collected from the stem cell graft. These receptor sequences come from a human donor who donated a stem cell graft to a child with acute myeloid leukemia. CDR3s include the opening cysteine and the closing phenylalanine or tryptophan. D genes are given only for firm matches. Size tells how often a clone was seen (once, few, many) or the class of an expanded clone, and some rows leave it out.

TRBJ2-1 NA TRBV7-2 many CASSPRGASEQFF TGTGCCAGCAGCCCACGGGGTGCGAGTGAGCAGTTCTTC
TRBJ2-2 NA TRBV7-8 NA CASSLARIRTGEQFF TGTGCCAGCAGCTTAGCTCGGATTCGCACCGGGGAGCAGTTTTTT
TRBJ1-5 NA TRBV12-3/TRBV12-4 NA CASSLSSGNYQPQHF TGTGCCAGCAGTTTAAGTTCTGGTAACTATCAGCCCCAGCATTTT
TRBJ1-5 NA TRBV12-3/TRBV12-4 few CASSSPMRGKGNQPQHF TGTGCCAGCAGTTCCCCAATGAGGGGGAAGGGCAATCAGCCCCAGCATTTT
TRBJ2-3 TRBD2 TRBV5-1 many CASSPISGSGPDTQYF TGCGCCAGCAGCCCCATCAGCGGGAGTGGGCCAGATACGCAGTATTTT
TRBJ1-4 NA TRBV7-9 NA CASSLAGRSEKLFF TGTGCCAGCAGCTTAGCGGGAAGGAGTGAAAAACTGTTTTTT
TRBJ2-1 NA TRBV7-9 many CASSFGGRGNEQFF TGTGCCAGCAGCTTCGGGGGAAGGGGCAATGAGCAGTTCTTC
TRBJ2-5 TRBD1 TRBV5-1 few CASSRNRGETQYF TGCGCCAGCAGCAGAAACAGGGGCGAGACCCAGTACTTC
TRBJ2-5 NA TRBV11-2 few CASTDLGVRQETQYF TGTGCCAGCACCGACCTAGGGGTCAGACAAGAGACCCAGTACTTC
TRBJ1-1 NA TRBV10-3 NA CAIMRTWPNTEAFF TGTGCCATCATGAGGACATGGCCGAACACTGAAGCTTTCTTT
TRBJ2-1 TRBD1 TRBV15 NA CAISRSGQEYNEQFF TGTGCCATCAGCAGATCGGGACAGGAGTACAATGAGCAGTTCTTC
TRBJ1-5 NA TRBV6-2/TRBV6-3 few CASSPDNGQPQHF TGTGCCAGCAGTCCGGACAATGGGCAGCCCCAGCATTTT
TRBJ2-1 TRBD2 TRBV3-1 many CASSQVASGNYNEQFF TGTGCCAGCAGCCAAGTTGCTAGCGGGAACTACAATGAGCAGTTCTTC
TRBJ2-1 NA TRBV5-1 NA CASSLDTGTEQFF TGCGCCAGCAGCTTGGATACCGGGACTGAGCAGTTCTTC
TRBJ2-3 TRBD1 TRBV29-1 many CSGATGTDTQYF TGCAGCGGTGCGACAGGGACAGATACGCAGTATTTT
TRBJ1-2 TRBD1 TRBV10-3 few CAIRGDRDGYTF TGTGCCATCAGGGGGGACAGAGATGGCTACACCTTC
TRBJ2-5 NA TRBV10-3 NA CAISEGTDPQETQYF TGTGCCATCAGTGAGGGGACGGATCCCCAAGAGACCCAGTACTTC
TRBJ2-1 NA TRBV7-8 few CASSRIDEQFF TGTGCCAGCAGCCGTATCGATGAGCAGTTCTTC
TRBJ1-6 NA TRBV12-3/TRBV12-4 NA CASGDGNNSPLHF TGTGCCAGCGGGGACGGGAATAATTCACCCCTCCACTTT
TRBJ2-1 TRBD1 TRBV5-1 NA CASSSRTGGGMNEQFF TGCGCCAGCAGCAGCCGGACAGGGGGCGGTATGAATGAGCAGTTCTTC
TRBJ2-7 TRBD2 TRBV20-1 NA CSARGTSGSSYEQYF TGCAGTGCTAGAGGTACTAGCGGAAGCTCCTACGAGCAGTACTTC
TRBJ2-5 NA TRBV20-1 few CSARDRRGVETQYF TGCAGTGCTAGAGATAGGAGGGGGGTGGAGACCCAGTACTTC
TRBJ2-1 TRBD2 TRBV11-2 NA CASTPAGGISQEVAYNEQFF TGTGCCAGCACCCCAGCGGGAGGAATTTCTCAAGAAGTCGCCTACAATGAGCAGTTCTTC
TRBJ2-1 NA TRBV29-1 many CSVGSNGGNEQFF TGCAGCGTTGGAAGCAACGGGGGCAATGAGCAGTTCTTC
TRBJ1-6 NA TRBV5-1 few CASSAMNWGNSPLHF TGCGCCAGCAGCGCCATGAATTGGGGAAATTCACCCCTCCACTTT
TRBJ1-4 NA TRBV7-8 many CASSLSGEKLFF TGTGCCAGCAGCTTATCCGGAGAAAAACTGTTTTTT
TRBJ2-5 NA TRBV29-1 few CSGDYQETQYF TGCAGCGGGGACTACCAAGAGACCCAGTACTTC
TRBJ2-2 NA TRBV5-1 many CASAPGRRHTGELFF TGCGCCAGCGCCCCGGGGAGACGTCACACCGGGGAGCTGTTTTTT
TRBJ1-2 NA TRBV5-1 NA CASSLDNNYGYTF TGCGCCAGCAGCTTGGACAATAACTATGGCTACACCTTC
TRBJ2-2 TRBD1 TRBV20-1 few CSALPPEGTGLSTGELFF TGCAGTGCTCTTCCCCCTGAAGGGACAGGGCTCAGCACCGGGGAGCTGTTTTTT